The clone carrying this T cell receptor beta chain was seen ten or more times. This CDR3 contains 17 residues. Looked up from germline, CDR1 is LGHDT and CDR2 is YNNKEL (reference sequence). V shed 4 bases and J 2 bases; nucleotides not matched to a gene: 7. The sample's time point: newly diagnosed GD, antithyroid drugs for less than 3 months. PBMC-extracted RNA yielded the TCR library. This specimen belongs to a study of regulatory T cells in long-lasting Graves disease. Overall study: Graves' patients who were just diagnosed had used antithyroid drugs for under 3 months.

iRepertoire HTBI primers and Arm-PCR of CDR3 regions built TCR beta libraries. TCRdb reprocessed the multiplex PCR reads with MiXCR, giving one entry per CDR3 protein. In the table there are hundreds of thousands of distinct CDR3 sequences, 16% of which are singletons. The data also belong to a second study, concerning T cells in Graves' hyperthyroidism and ophthalmopathy. That source notes: The HTBI set primed first-round TCR CDR3 RT-PCR.

This clonotype originated in a middle-aged man with Graves disease. The V gene is TRBV3-1, the J gene TRBJ2-3, with 12 bases matching TRBD2. The material sequenced was peripheral blood mononuclear cells (PBMCs), taken at new diagnosis, from a patient treated with antithyroid drugs. The CDR3 spells CASSLGTSGHLTDTQYF. CDR3 coding DNA: TGTGCCAGCAGCCTTGGGACTAGCGGGCACCTCACAGATACGCAGTATTTT.